The source of this T cell receptor (beta chain) is a study of cytomegalovirus exposure and HLA in healthy donors. 60 Vbeta and 13 Jbeta primers were used in PCR. Produced via immunoSEQ multiplex PCR; TCRdb's table is partial and in-frame only. The table records about 150,000 clones, roughly 79% of them present only once. The CDR3 is 14 amino acids. V shed 6 bases and J shed 2 bases, with 10 bases lying between them. Looked up from germline, CDR1 is KGHSH and CDR2 is LQKENI. V is TRBV18 and J is TRBJ1-4; D gene ambiguous. Sequenced sample: PBMCs. This receptor was identified in a middle-aged woman in good health and CMV-seropositive. CDR3 in amino acids: CASSTLGTNEKLFF. The DNA of the CDR3 is TGTGCCAGCTCTACCCTCGGGACTAATGAAAAACTGTTTTTT.